Sequencing of this T cell receptor beta chain was carried out in a study of T cell responses to AZD1222 COVID-19 vaccine. Clones were read by immunoSEQ multiplex PCR, and TCRdb kept only the in-frame ones, dropping some. The profile shows around 130,000 clones, 80% to 90% of them singletons. The germline V gene has CDR1 MNHEY and CDR2 SMNVEV (reference sequence). V was clipped by 6 bases and J by 1 base, with 9 bases between them. The CDR3 extends over 13 amino acids. The receptor was derived from an adult who received the AZD1222 COVID-19 vaccine. Here the sequenced sample was peripheral blood, taken 28 days after the second AZD1222 dose. The J gene is TRBJ1-1, the V gene TRBV27; no definite D call. This chain's CDR3 is CASRDRRNTEAFF. As DNA, the CDR3 is TGTGCCAGCAGGGATCGGAGGAACACTGAAGCTTTCTTT.